The text below deals with one T cell receptor (beta chain). These data originate in a study of blood T cell repertoires in COVID-19. Deletions cut 0 bases from V and 0 bases from J, with 9 bases between. Germline CDR1 is MNHEY and CDR2 is SMNVEV (reference sequence). This CDR3 contains 15 residues. Sequencing was performed with immunoSEQ multiplex PCR; in TCRdb, only in-frame clones are kept and a portion is missing. The sample includes about 220,000 clones, less than 85% of them seen just once. The receptor was derived from a woman aged 80 or over with acute or convalescent COVID-19. The sample comprised peripheral blood. The rearrangement joins TRBV27 to TRBJ2-7; D is undetermined. The CDR3 region has the DNA TGTGCCAGCAGTTTATCATCGCAGGCCTCCTACGAGCAGTACTTC. It codes for CASSLSSQASYEQYF.